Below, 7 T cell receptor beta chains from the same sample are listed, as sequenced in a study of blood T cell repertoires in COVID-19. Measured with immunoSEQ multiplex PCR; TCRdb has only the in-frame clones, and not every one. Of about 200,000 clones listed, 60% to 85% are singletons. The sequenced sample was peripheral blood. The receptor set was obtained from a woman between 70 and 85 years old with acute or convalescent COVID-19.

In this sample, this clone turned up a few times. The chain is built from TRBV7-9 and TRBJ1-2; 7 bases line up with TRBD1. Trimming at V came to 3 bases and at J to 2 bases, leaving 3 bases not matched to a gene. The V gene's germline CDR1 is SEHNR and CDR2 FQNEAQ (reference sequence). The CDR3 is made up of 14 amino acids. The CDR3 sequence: CASSFMDRNYGYTF. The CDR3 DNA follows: TGTGCCAGCAGCTTCATGGACAGGAACTATGGCTACACCTTC.

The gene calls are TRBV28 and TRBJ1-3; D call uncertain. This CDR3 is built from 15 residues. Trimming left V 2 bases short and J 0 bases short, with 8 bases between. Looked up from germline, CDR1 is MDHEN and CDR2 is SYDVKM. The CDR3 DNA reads TGTGCCAGCAGTTTACCCGTTCCCTCTGGAAACACCATATATTTT. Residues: CASSLPVPSGNTIYF.

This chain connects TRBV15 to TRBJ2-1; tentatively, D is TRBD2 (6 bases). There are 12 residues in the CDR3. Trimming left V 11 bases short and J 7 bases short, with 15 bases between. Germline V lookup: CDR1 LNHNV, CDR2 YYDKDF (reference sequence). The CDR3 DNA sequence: TGTGCCTCTACTTTGGGGGGTAATGAGCAGTTCTTC. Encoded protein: CASTLGGNEQFF.

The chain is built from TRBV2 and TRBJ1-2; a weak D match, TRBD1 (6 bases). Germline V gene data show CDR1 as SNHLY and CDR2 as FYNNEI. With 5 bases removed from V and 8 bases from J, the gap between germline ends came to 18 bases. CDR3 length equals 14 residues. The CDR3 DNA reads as TGTGCCAGCAGTCCAACTCCGACAGGAATCGGCTACACCTTC. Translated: CASSPTPTGIGYTF.

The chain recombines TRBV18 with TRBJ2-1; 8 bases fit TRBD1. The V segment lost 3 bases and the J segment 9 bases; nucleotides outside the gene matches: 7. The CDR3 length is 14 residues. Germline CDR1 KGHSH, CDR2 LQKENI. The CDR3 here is CASSPDGTGGEQFF. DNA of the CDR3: TGTGCCAGCTCACCGGATGGGACAGGCGGTGAGCAGTTCTTC.

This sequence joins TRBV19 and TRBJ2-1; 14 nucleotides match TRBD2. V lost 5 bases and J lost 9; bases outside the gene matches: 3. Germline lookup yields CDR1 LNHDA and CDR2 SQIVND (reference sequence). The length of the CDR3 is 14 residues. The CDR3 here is CASSFGTSGSEQFF. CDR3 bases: TGTGCCAGTAGTTTCGGGACTAGCGGGAGTGAGCAGTTCTTC.

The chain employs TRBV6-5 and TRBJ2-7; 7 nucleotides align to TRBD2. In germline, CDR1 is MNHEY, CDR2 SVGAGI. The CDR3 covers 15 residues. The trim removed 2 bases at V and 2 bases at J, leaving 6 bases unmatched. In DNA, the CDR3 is TGTGCCAGCAGTTACATGGCGGGAGCCCCCTACGAGCAGTACTTC. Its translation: CASSYMAGAPYEQYF.